This T cell receptor (beta chain) was captured in a study of blood T cell repertoires in COVID-19. Study-wide background: Both acute and convalescent COVID-19 samples were obtained from the United States, Italy and Spain. The cDNA or gDNA used as material had been derived from T cells, B-cell-depleted T cells, or PBMCs.

TCRdb's copy holds only in-frame clones and misses some; the assay was immunoSEQ multiplex PCR. This table has fewer than 150,000 clones, 87% appearing once. CDR3 length: 19 amino acids. Trimming left V 1 base short and J 3 bases short, with 22 bases between. Germline CDR1 SGHTA, CDR2 FQGNSA. The chain employs TRBV7-2 and TRBJ1-5, with D unresolved. The TCR was taken from a woman between 40 and 50 years old with acute or convalescent COVID-19. The sample was peripheral blood. DNA for the CDR3: TGTGCCAGCAGCTTAGTACATTTGTCAGGCAGCAGTTCCAATCAGCCCCAGCATTTT. As protein: CASSLVHLSGSSSNQPQHF.